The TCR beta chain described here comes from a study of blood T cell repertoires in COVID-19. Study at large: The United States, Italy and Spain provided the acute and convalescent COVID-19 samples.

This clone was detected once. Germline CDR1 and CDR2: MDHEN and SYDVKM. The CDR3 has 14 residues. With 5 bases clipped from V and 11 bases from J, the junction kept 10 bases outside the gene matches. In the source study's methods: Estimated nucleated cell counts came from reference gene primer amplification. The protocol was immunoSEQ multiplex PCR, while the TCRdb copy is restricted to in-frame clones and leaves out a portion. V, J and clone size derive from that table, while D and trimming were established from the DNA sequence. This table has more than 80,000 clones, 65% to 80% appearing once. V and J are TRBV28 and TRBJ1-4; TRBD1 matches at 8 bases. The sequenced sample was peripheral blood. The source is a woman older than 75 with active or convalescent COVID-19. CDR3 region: CASSGTGESFKLFF. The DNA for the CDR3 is TGTGCCAGCAGTGGGACAGGAGAAAGTTTCAAACTGTTTTTT.